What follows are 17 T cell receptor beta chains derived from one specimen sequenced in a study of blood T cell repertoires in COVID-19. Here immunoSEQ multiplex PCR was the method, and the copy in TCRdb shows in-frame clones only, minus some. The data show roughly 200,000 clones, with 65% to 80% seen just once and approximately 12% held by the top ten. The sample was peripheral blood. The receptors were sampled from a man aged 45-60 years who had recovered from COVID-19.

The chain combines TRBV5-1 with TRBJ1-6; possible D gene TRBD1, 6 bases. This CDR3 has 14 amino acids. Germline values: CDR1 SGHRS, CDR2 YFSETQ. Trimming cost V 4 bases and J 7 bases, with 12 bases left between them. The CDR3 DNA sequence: TGCGCCAGCAGCCAGACAGGTGACAATTCACCCCTCCACTTT. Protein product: CASSQTGDNSPLHF.

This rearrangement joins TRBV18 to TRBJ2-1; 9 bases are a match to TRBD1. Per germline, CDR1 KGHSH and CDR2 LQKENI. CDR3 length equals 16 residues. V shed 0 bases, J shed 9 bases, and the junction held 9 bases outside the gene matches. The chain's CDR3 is CASSPPGTGIRGEQFF. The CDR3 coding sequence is TGTGCCAGCTCACCACCCGGGACAGGGATTCGTGGTGAGCAGTTCTTC.

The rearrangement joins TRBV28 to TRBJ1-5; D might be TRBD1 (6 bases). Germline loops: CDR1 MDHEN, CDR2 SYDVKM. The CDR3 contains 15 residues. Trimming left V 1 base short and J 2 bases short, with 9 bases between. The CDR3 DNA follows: TGTGCCAGCAGTTTATCACAGGGAGGCAATCAGCCCCAGCATTTT. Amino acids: CASSLSQGGNQPQHF.

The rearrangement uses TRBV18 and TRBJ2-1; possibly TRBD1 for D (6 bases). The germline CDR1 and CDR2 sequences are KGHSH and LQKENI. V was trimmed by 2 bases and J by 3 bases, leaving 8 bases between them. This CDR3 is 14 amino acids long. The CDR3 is CASSPGTLYNEQFF. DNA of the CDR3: TGTGCCAGCTCACCAGGGACACTCTACAATGAGCAGTTCTTC.

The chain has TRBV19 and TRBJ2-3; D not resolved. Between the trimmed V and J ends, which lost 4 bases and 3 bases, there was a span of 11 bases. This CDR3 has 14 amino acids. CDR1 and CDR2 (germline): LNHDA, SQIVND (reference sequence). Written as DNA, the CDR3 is TGTGCCAGTAGTACCTTAACATGGACAGATACGCAGTATTTT. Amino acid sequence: CASSTLTWTDTQYF.

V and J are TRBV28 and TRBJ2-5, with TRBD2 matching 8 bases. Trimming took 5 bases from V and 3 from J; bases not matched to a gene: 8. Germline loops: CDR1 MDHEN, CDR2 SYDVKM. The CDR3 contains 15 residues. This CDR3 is CASSTRSGGEETQYF. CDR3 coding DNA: TGTGCCAGCAGTACCCGCTCGGGAGGGGAAGAGACCCAGTACTTC.

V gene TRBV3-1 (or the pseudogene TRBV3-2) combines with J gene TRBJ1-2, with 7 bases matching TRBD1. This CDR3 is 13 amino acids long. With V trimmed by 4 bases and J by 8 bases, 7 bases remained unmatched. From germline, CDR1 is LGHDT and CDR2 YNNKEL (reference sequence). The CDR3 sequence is CASSPALGGGYTF. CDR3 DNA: TGTGCCAGCAGCCCGGCGTTAGGGGGCGGCTACACCTTC.

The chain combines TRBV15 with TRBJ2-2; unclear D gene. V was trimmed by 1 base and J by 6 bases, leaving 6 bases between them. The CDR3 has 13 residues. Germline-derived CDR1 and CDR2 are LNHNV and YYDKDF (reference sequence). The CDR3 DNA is TGTGCCACCAGCAGAGTTCGGGCCGGGGAGCTGTTTTTT. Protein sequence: CATSRVRAGELFF.

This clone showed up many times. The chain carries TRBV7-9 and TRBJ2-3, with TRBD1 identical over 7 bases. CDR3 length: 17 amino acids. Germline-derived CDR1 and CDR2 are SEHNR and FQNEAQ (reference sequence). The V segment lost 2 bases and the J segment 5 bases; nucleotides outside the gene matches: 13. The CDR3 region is CASSLFDGTDLGDTQYF. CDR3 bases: TGTGCCAGCAGCTTATTTGACGGGACAGACCTCGGAGATACGCAGTATTTT. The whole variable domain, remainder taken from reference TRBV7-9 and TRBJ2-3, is DTGVSQNPRHKITKRGQNVTFRCDPISEHNRLYWYRQTLGQGPEFLTYFQNEAQLEKSRLLSDRFSAERPKGSFSTLEIQRTEQGDSAMYLCASSLFDGTDLGDTQYFGPGTRLTVL.

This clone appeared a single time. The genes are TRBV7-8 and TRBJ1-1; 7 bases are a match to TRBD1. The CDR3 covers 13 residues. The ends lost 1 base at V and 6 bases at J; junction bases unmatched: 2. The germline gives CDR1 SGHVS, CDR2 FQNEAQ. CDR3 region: CASSLGQGAEAFF. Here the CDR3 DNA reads TGTGCCAGCAGCTTAGGGCAGGGGGCTGAAGCTTTCTTT.

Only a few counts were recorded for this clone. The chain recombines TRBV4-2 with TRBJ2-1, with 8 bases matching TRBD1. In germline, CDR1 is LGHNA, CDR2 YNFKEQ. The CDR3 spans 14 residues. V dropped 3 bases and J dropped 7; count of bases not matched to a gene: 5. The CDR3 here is CASSHQDRVNEQFF. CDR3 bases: TGTGCCAGCAGCCATCAGGACAGGGTGAATGAGCAGTTCTTC.

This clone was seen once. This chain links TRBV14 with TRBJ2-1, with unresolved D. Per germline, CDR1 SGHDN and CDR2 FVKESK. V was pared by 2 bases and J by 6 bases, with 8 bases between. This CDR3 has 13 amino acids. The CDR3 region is CASSQLSLNEQFF. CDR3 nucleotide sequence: TGTGCCAGCAGCCAACTCAGTCTCAATGAGCAGTTCTTC.

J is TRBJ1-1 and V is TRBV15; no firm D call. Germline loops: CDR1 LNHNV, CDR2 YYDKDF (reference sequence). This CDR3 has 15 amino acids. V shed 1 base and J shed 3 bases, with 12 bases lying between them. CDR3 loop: CATSRGGRSDTEAFF. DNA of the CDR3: TGTGCCACCAGCAGAGGTGGGAGGTCGGACACTGAAGCTTTCTTT. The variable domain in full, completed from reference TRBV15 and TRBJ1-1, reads DAMVIQNPRYQVTQFGKPVTLSCSQTLNHNVMYWYQQKSSQAPKLLFHYYDKDFNNEADTPDNFQSRRPNTSFCFLDIRSPGLGDTAMYLCATSRGGRSDTEAFFGQGTRLTVV.

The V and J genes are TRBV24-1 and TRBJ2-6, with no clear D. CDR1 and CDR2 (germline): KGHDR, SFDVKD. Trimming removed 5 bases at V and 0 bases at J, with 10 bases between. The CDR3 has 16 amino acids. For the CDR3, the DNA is TGTGCCACCAGTGTTCCAAGCCCCTCTGGGGCCAACGTCCTGACTTTC. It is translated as CATSVPSPSGANVLTF.

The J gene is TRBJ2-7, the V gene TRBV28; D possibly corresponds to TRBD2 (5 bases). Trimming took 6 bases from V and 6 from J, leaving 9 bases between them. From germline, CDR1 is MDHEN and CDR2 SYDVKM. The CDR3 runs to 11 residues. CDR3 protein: CASREGFEQYF. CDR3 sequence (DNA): TGTGCCAGCAGAGAGGGCTTCGAGCAGTACTTC.

The CDR3 reads CSGTRTGGNEQFF. CDR3 in DNA: TGCAGCGGCACCCGGACAGGGGGCAATGAGCAGTTCTTC. The chain has TRBV29-1 and TRBJ2-1; 10 positions match TRBD1. V shed 7 bases, J shed 6 bases, and the junction held 6 bases outside the gene matches. Germline V gene data show CDR1 as SQVTM and CDR2 as ANQGSEA. CDR3 length equals 13 residues.

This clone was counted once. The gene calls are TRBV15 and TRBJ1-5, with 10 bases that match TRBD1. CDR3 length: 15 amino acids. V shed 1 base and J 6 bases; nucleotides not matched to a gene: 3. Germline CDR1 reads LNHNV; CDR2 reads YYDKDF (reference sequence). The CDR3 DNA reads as TGTGCCACCAGCAGAGGGCGGACAGGGGGTCAGCCCCAGCATTTT. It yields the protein CATSRGRTGGQPQHF.